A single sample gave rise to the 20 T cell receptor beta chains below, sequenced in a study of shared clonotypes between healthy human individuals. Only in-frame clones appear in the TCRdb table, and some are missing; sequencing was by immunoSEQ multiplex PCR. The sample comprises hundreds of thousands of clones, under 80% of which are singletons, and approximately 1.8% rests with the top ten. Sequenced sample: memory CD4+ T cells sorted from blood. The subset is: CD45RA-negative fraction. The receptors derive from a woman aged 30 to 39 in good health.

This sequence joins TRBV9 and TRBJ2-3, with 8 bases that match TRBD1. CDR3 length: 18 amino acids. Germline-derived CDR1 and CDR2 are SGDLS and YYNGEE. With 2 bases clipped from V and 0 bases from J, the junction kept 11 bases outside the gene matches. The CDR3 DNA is TGTGCCAGCAGCGTTCCCCTCGGACAGGGTTTAAGCACAGATACGCAGTATTTT. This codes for CASSVPLGQGLSTDTQYF.

The CDR3 sequence is CASSMDRNTDTQYF. CDR3 in DNA: TGCGCCAGCAGCATGGACAGAAACACAGATACGCAGTATTTT. The chain combines TRBV5-1 with TRBJ2-3, with TRBD1 as a possible D gene (6 bases). V lost 4 bases, J lost 2 bases, and 11 bases lay in between. The germline V gene encodes CDR1 SGHRS and CDR2 YFSETQ. CDR3 length: 14 residues. Full variable domain (outside the CDR3, taken from reference TRBV5-1 and TRBJ2-3): KAGVTQTPRYLIKTRGQQVTLSCSPISGHRSVSWYQQTPGQGLQFLFEYFSETQRNKGNFPGRFSGRQFSNSRSEMNVSTLELGDSALYLCASSMDRNTDTQYFGPGTRLTVL.

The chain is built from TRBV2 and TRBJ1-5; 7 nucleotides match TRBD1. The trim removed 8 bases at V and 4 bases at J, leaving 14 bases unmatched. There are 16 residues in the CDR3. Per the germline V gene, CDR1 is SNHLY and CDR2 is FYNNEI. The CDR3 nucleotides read TGTGCCAGCGGTGGGCGGGACAGATTTAGGAATCAGCCCCAGCATTTT. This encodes CASGGRDRFRNQPQHF.

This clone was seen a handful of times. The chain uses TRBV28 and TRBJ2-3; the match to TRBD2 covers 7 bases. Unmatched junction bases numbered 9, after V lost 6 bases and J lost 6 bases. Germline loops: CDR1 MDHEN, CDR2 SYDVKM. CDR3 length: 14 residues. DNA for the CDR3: TGTGCCAGCAGGAACACCGCGGGAGTTGATACGCAGTATTTT. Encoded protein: CASRNTAGVDTQYF.

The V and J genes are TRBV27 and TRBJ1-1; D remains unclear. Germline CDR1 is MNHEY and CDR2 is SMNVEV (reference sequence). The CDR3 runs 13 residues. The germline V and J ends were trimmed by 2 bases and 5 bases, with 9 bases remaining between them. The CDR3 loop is CASSLNPGTEAFF. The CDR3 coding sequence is TGTGCCAGCAGTTTAAATCCGGGGACTGAAGCTTTCTTT.

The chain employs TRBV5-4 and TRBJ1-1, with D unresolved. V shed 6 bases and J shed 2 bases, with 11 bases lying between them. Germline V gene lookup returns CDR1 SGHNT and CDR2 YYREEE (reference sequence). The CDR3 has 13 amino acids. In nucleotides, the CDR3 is TGTGCCAGCAAGAGGAGCCTCAACACTGAAGCTTTCTTT. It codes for CASKRSLNTEAFF.

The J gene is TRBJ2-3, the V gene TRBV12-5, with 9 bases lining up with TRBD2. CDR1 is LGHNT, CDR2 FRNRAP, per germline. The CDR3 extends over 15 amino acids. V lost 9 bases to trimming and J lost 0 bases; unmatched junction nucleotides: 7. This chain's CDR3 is CASQSGTSSTDTQYF. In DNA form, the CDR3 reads TGTGCTAGCCAGTCCGGGACTAGCAGCACAGATACGCAGTATTTT. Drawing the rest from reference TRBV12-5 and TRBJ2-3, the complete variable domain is DARVTQTPRHKVTEMGQEVTMRCQPILGHNTVFWYRQTMMQGLELLAYFRNRAPLDDSGMPKDRFSAEMPDATLATLKIQPSEPRDSAVYFCASQSGTSSTDTQYFGPGTRLTVL.

CDR3 coding DNA: TGCGCCAGCAGCGGGGGACTAGCGGGCTCCTACAATGAGCAGTTCTTC. It specifies CASSGGLAGSYNEQFF. This chain uses TRBV5-1 with TRBJ2-1; TRBD2 agrees at 12 bases. CDR1 is SGHRS and CDR2 is YFSETQ in the germline V gene. The CDR3 is 16 amino acids. V lost 4 bases to trimming and J lost 0 bases; unmatched junction nucleotides: 2. Filled out from reference TRBV5-1 and TRBJ2-1, the complete variable domain reads KAGVTQTPRYLIKTRGQQVTLSCSPISGHRSVSWYQQTPGQGLQFLFEYFSETQRNKGNFPGRFSGRQFSNSRSEMNVSTLELGDSALYLCASSGGLAGSYNEQFFGPGTRLTVL.

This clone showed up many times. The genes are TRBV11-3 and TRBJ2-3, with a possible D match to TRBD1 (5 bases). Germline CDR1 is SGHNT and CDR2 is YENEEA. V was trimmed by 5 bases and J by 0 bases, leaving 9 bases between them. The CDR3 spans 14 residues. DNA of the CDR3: TGTGCCAGCAGCCTCCAGGGTAGCACAGATACGCAGTATTTT. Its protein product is CASSLQGSTDTQYF.

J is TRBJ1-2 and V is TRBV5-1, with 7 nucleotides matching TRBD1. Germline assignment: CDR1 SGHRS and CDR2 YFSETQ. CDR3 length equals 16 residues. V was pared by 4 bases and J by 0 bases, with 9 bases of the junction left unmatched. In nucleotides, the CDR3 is TGCGCCAGCAGCCACATGGGGGACAGCTCTAACTATGGCTACACCTTC. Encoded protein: CASSHMGDSSNYGYTF.

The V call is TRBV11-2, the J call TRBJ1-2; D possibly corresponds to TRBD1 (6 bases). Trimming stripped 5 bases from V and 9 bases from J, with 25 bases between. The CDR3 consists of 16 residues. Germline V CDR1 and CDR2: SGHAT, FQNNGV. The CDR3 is CASSRQVVQSWSSYTF. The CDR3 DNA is TGTGCCAGCAGCCGACAGGTCGTCCAATCTTGGTCCAGCTACACCTTC.

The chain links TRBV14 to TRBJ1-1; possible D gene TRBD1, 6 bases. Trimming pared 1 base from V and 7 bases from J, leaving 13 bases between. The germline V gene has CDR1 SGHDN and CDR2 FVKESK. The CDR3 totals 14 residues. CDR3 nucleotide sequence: TGTGCCAGCAGCCAAGCCACGACAGGTTTTGAAGCTTTCTTT. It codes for CASSQATTGFEAFF. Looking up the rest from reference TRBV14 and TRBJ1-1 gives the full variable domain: EAGVTQFPSHSVIEKGQTVTLRCDPISGHDNLYWYRRVMGKEIKFLLHFVKESKQDESGMPNNRFLAERTGGTYSTLKVQPAELEDSGVYFCASSQATTGFEAFFGQGTRLTVV.

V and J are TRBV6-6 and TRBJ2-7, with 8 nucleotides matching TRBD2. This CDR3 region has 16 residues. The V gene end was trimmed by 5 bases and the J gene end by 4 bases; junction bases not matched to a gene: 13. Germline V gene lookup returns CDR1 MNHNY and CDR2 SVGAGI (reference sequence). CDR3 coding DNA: TGTGCCAGCAGTGACTATAGCGGGACTACACATTACGAGCAGTACTTC. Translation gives CASSDYSGTTHYEQYF.

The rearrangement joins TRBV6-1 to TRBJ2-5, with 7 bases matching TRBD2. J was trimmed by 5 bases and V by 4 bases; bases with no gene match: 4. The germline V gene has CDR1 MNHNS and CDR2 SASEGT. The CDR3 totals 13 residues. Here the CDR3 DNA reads TGTGCCAGCAGTGGGGAGGGATTTGAGACCCAGTACTTC. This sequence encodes CASSGEGFETQYF.

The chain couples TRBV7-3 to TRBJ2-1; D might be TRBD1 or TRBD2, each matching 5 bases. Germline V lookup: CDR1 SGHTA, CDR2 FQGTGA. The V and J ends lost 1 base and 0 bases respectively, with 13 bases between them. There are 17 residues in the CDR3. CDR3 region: CASSLIGAGGSYNEQFF. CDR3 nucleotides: TGTGCCAGCAGCTTAATTGGGGCGGGTGGCTCCTACAATGAGCAGTTCTTC.

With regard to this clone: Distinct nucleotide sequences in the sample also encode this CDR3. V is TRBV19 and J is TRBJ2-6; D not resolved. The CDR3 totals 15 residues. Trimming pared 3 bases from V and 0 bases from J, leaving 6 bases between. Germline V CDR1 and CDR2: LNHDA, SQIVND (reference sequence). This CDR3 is CASSIISSGANVLTF. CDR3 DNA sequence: TGTGCCAGTAGTATTATTAGCTCTGGGGCCAACGTCCTGACTTTC.

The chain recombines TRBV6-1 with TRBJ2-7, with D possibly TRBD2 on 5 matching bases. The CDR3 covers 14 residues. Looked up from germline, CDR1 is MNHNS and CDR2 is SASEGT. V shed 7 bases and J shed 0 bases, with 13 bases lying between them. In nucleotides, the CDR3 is TGTGCCAGCACCCTAGGAGGTAGCTCCTACGAGCAGTACTTC. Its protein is CASTLGGSSYEQYF.

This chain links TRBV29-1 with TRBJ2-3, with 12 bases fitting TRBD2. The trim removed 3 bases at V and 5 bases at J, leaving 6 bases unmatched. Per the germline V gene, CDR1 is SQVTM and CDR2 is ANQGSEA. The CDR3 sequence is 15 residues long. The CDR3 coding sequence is TGCAGCGTTGAGTACCCTAGCGGGAGGGGAGATACGCAGTATTTT. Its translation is CSVEYPSGRGDTQYF.

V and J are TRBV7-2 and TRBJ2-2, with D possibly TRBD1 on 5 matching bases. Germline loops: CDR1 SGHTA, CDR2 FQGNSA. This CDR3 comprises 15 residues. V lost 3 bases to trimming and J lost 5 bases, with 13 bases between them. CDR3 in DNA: TGTGCCAGCAGCTTCCAGGGCCTCGGGACCGGGGAGCTGTTTTTT. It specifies CASSFQGLGTGELFF.

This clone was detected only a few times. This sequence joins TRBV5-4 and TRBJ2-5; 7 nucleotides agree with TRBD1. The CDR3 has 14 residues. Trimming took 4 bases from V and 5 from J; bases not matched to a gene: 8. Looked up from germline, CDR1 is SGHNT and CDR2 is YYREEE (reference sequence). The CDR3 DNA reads TGTGCCAGCAGCCCAACGACAGGGTGGGAGACCCAGTACTTC. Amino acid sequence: CASSPTTGWETQYF.